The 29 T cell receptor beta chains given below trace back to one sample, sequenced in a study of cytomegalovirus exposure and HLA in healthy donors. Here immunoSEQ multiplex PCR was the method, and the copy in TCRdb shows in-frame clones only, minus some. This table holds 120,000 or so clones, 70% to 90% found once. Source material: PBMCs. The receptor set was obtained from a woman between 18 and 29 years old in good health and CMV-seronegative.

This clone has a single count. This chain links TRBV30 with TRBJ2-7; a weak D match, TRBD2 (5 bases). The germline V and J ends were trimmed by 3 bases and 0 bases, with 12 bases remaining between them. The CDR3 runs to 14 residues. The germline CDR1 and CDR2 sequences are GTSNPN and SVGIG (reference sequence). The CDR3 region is CAWRPAASSYEQYF. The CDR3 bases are TGTGCCTGGAGGCCAGCGGCCTCCTCCTACGAGCAGTACTTC.

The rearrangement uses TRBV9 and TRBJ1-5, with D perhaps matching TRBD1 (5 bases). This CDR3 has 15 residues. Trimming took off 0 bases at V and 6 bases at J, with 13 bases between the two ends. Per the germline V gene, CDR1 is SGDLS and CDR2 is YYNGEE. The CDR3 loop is CASSVGVGGSQPQHF. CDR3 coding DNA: TGTGCCAGCAGCGTAGGGGTTGGGGGGAGTCAGCCCCAGCATTTT.

CDR3 loop: CASSPPEGAETQYF. DNA for the CDR3: TGTGCCAGCAGCCCGCCAGAGGGGGCAGAGACCCAGTACTTC. This chain uses TRBV5-4 with TRBJ2-5; 7 nucleotides align to TRBD1. CDR3 length: 14 amino acids. With 4 bases clipped from V and 4 bases from J, the junction kept 7 bases outside the gene matches. Germline CDR1 and CDR2: SGHNT and YYREEE (reference sequence).

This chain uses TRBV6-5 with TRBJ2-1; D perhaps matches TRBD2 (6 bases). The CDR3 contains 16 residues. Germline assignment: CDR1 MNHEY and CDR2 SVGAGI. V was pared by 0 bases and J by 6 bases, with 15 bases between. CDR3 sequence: CASSYSLADPANEQFF. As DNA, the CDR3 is TGTGCCAGCAGTTACTCTTTAGCGGACCCCGCCAATGAGCAGTTCTTC.

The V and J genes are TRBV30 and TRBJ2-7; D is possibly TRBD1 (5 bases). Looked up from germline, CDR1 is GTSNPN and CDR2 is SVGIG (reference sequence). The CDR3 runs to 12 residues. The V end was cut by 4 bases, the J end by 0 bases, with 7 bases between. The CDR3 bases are TGTGCCTGGATGGGGCTCTCCTACGAGCAGTACTTC. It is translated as CAWMGLSYEQYF.

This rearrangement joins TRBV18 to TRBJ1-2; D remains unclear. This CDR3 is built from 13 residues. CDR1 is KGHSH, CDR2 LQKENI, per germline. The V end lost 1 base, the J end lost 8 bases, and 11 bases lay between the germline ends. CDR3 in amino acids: CASSPLAEEGYTF. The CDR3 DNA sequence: TGTGCCAGCTCACCACTGGCCGAGGAGGGCTACACCTTC.

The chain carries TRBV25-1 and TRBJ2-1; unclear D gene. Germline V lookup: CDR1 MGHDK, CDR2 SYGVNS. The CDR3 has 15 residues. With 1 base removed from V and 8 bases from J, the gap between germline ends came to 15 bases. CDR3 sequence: CASSESNAESHEQFF. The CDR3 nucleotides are TGTGCCAGCAGTGAATCGAACGCGGAGTCCCATGAGCAGTTCTTC.

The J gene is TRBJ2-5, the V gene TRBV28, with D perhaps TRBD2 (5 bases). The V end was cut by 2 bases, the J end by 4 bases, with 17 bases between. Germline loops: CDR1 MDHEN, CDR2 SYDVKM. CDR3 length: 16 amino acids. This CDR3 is CASSLLPGLDLETQYF. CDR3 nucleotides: TGTGCCAGCAGTTTACTCCCGGGGTTGGATTTAGAGACCCAGTACTTC.

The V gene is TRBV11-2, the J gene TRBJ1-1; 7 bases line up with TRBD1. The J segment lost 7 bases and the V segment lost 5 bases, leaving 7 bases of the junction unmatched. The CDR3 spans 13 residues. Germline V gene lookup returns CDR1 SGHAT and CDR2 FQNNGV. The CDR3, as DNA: TGTGCCAGCAGCCCGGGACAGCAAGATGAAGCTTTCTTT. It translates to CASSPGQQDEAFF.

For the CDR3, the DNA is TGTGCCAGCAGCTTACTAGCGGGAGGGGGCCAAGAGACCCAGTACTTC. Translation gives CASSLLAGGGQETQYF. The V and J genes are TRBV11-2 and TRBJ2-5, with TRBD2 matching 12 bases. The V and J ends lost 2 bases and 1 base, in that order; junction bases with no gene match: 2. Germline lookup yields CDR1 SGHAT and CDR2 FQNNGV. The length of the CDR3 is 16 residues. Filled out from reference TRBV11-2 and TRBJ2-5, the complete variable domain reads EAGVAQSPRYKIIEKRQSVAFWCNPISGHATLYWYQQILGQGPKLLIQFQNNGVVDDSQLPKDRFSAERLKGVDSTLKIQPAKLEDSAVYLCASSLLAGGGQETQYFGPGTRLLVL.

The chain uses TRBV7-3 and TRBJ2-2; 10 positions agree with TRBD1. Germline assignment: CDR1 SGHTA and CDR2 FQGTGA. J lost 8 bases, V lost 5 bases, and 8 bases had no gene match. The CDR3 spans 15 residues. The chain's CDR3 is CASSIDRGLAGELFF. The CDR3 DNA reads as TGTGCCAGCAGCATCGACAGGGGGCTTGCTGGGGAGCTGTTTTTT.

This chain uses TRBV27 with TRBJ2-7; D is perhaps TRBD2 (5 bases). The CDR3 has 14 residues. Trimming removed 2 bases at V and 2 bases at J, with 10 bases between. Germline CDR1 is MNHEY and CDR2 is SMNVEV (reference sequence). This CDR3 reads CASSLRGLPYEQYF. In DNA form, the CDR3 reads TGTGCCAGCAGTTTACGCGGACTCCCCTACGAGCAGTACTTC.

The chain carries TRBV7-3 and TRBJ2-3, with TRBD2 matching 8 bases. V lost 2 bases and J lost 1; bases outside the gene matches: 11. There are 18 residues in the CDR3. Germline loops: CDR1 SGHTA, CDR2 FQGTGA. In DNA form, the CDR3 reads TGTGCCAGCAGCTTAGTTCCCGGACTAGCACCGGGCACAGATACGCAGTATTTT. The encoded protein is CASSLVPGLAPGTDTQYF.

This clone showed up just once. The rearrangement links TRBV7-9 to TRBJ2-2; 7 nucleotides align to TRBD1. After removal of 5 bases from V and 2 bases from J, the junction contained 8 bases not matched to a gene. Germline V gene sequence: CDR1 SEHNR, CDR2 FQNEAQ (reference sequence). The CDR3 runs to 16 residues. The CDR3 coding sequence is TGTGCCAGCAGCGCGACTACAGGGGCTAACACCGGGGAGCTGTTTTTT. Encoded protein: CASSATTGANTGELFF.

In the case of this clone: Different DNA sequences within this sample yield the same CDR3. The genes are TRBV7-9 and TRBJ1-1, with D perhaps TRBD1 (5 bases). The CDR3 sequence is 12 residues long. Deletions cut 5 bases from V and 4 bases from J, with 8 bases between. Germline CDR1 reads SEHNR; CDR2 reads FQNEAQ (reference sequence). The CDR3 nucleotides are TGTGCCAGCAGCCCGGGGGGCACTGAAGCTTTCTTT. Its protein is CASSPGGTEAFF. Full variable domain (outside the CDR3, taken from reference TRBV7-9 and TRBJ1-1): DTGVSQNPRHKITKRGQNVTFRCDPISEHNRLYWYRQTLGQGPEFLTYFQNEAQLEKSRLLSDRFSAERPKGSFSTLEIQRTEQGDSAMYLCASSPGGTEAFFGQGTRLTVV.

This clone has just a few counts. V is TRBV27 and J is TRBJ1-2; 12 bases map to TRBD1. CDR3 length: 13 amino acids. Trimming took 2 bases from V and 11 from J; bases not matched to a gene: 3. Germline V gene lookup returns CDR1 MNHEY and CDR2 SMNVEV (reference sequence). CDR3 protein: CASSLGTGGGYTF. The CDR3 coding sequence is TGTGCCAGCAGTTTAGGGACAGGGGGCGGTTACACCTTC.

CDR3 coding DNA: TGTGCCGGGCTAGGACAGGCAACGAACACCGGGGAGCTGTTTTTT. Its translation: CAGLGQATNTGELFF. The chain uses TRBV21-1 and TRBJ2-2; the table's D gene call, TRBD1, was not cross checked with the DNA. TRBV21-1 represents a pseudogene. The CDR3 is 15 residues long.

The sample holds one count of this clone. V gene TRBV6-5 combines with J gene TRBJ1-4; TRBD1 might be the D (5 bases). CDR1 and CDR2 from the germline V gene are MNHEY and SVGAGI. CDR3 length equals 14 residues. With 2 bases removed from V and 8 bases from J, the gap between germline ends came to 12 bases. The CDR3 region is CASSYGGNEEKLFF. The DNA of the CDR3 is TGTGCCAGCAGTTACGGGGGGAATGAAGAAAAACTGTTTTTT.

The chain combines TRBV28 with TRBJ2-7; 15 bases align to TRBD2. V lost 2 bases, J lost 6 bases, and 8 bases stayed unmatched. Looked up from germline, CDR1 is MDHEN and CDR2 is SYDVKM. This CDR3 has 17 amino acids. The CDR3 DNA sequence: TGTGCCAGCAGTTTACGTTGGACTAGCGGGAGGGGCAGCGAGCAGTACTTC. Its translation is CASSLRWTSGRGSEQYF.

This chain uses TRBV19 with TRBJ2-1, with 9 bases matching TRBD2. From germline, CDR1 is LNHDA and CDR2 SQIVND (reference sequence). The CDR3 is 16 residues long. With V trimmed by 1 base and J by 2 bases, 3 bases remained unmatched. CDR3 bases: TGTGCCAGTAGTATAGGGCTAGCGGGACCCTACAATGAGCAGTTCTTC. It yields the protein CASSIGLAGPYNEQFF.

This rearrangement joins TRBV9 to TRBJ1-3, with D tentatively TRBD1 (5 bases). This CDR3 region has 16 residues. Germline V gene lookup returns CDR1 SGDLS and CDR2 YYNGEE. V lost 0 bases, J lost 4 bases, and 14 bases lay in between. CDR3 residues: CASSVDPGTSGNTIYF. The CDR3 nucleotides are TGTGCCAGCAGCGTAGACCCCGGGACTTCGGGAAACACCATATATTTT.

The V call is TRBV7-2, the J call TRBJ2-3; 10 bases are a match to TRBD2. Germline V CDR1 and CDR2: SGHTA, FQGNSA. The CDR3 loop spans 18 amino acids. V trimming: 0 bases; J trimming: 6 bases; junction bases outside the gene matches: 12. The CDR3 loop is CASSLATAAGGLGDTQYF. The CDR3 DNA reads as TGTGCCAGCAGCTTAGCTACCGCAGCGGGAGGGCTGGGGGATACGCAGTATTTT.

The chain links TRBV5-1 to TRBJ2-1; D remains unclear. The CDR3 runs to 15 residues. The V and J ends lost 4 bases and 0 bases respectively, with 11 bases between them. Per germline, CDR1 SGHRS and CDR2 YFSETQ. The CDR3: CASSVDRSSYNEQFF. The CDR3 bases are TGCGCCAGCAGCGTAGACCGGAGCTCCTACAATGAGCAGTTCTTC.

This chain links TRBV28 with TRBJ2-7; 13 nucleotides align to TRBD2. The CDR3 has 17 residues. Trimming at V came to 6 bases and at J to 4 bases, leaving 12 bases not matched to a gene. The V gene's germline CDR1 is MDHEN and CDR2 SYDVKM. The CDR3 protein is CASSHPGGLAGSYEQYF. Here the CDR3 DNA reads TGTGCCAGCAGCCACCCCGGGGGACTAGCGGGGTCGTACGAGCAGTACTTC.

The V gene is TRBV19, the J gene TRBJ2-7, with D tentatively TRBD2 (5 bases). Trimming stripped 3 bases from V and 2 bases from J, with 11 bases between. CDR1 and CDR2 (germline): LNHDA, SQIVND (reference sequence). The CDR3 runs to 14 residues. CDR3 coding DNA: TGTGCCAGTAGTATTGGAGCGGCCGCCTACGAGCAGTACTTC. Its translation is CASSIGAAAYEQYF.

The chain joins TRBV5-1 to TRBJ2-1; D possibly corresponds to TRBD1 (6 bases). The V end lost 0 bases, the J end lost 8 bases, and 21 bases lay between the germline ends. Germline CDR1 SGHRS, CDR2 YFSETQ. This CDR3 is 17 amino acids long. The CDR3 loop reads CASSLVRTGSFLDEQFF. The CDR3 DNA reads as TGCGCCAGCAGCTTGGTTCGTACAGGGAGTTTTCTCGATGAGCAGTTCTTC.

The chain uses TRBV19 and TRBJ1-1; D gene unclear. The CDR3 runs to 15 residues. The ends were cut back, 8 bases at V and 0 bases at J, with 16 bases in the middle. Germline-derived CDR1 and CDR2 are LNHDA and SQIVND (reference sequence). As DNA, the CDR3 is TGTGCCAGTGGTAGGGAGGGATGGATGAACACTGAAGCTTTCTTT. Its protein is CASGREGWMNTEAFF.

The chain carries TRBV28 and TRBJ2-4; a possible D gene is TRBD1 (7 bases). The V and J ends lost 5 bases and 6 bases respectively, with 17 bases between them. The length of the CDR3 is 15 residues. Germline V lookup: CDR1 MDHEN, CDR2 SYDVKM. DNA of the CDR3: TGTGCCAGCAGTCGAGGCGGGACAGCGGGAAACATTCAGTACTTC. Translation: CASSRGGTAGNIQYF.

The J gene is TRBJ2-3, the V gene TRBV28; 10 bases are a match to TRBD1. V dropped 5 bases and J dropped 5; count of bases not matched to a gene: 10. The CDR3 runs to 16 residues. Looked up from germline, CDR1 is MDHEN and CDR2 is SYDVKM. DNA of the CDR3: TGTGCCAGCAGTGGGGCCGGGACAGGGGTAAAAGATACGCAGTATTTT. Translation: CASSGAGTGVKDTQYF.